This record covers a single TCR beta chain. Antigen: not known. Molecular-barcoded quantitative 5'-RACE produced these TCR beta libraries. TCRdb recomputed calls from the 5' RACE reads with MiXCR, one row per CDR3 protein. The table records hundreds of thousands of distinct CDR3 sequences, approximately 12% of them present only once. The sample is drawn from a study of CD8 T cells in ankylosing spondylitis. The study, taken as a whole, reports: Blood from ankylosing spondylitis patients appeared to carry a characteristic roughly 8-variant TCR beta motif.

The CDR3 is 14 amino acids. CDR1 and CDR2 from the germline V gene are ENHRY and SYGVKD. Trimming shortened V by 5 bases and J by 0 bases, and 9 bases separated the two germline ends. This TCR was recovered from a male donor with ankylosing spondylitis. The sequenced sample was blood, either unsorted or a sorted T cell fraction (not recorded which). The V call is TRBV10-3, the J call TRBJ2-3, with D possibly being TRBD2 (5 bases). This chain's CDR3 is CAISRRTSTDTQYF. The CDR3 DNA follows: TGTGCCATCAGTCGCAGGACTAGCACAGATACGCAGTATTTT.